This T cell receptor (beta chain) was captured by sequencing in a study of cytomegalovirus exposure and HLA in healthy donors. As for this clone: The target antigen is unknown.

Study results and caveats: Later analysis identified a missense DCLRE1C variant that was linked to TCR beta V- and J-gene trimming. Later analysis reportedly placed an Asian-associated ancestry cluster below the roughly 670-donor mean in N-insertions.

PCR primers comprised 60 Vbeta and 13 Jbeta primers. TCRdb keeps only in-frame clones here, not all; method: immunoSEQ multiplex PCR. This repertoire includes approximately 200,000 clones. This receptor was taken from a boy between 5 and 17 years old in good health and CMV-seronegative. Sequences were obtained from PBMCs.

The DNA for the CDR3 is TGTGCCAGCAGCTTCCGGGTCCCTGGAGCTTTCTTT. It codes for CASSFRVPGAFF. This rearrangement joins TRBV5-8 to TRBJ1-1; D not certain. Trimming cost V 2 bases and J 10 bases, with 12 bases left between them. The CDR3 totals 12 residues. CDR1 and CDR2 (germline): SGHTS, YDEGEE.